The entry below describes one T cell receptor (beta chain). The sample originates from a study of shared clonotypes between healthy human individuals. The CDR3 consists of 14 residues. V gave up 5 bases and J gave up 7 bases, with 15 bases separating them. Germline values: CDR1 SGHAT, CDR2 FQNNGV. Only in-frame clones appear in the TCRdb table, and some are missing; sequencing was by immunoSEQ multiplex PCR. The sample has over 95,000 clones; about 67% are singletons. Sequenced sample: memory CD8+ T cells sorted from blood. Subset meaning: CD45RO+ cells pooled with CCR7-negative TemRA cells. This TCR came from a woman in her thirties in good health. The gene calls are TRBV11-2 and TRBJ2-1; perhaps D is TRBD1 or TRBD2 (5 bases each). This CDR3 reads CASSLGPVGNEQFF. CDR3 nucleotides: TGTGCCAGCAGCCTGGGACCGGTGGGAAATGAGCAGTTCTTC.